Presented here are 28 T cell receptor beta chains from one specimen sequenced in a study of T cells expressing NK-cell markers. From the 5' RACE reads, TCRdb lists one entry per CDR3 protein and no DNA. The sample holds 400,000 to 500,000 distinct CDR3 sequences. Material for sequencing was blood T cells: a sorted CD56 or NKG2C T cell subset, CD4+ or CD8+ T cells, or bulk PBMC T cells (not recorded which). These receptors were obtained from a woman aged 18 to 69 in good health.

This CDR3 reads CSWGVGPANEQFF. The chain is built from TRBV29-1 and TRBJ2-1; lacking DNA, the TRBD1 call made by TCRdb goes unchecked. This CDR3 has 13 residues. Looked up from germline, CDR1 is SQVTM and CDR2 is ANQGSEA.

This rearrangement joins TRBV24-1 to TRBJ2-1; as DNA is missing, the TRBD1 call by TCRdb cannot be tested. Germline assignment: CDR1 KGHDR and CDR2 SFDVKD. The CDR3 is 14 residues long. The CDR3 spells CATSALDPDNEQFF.

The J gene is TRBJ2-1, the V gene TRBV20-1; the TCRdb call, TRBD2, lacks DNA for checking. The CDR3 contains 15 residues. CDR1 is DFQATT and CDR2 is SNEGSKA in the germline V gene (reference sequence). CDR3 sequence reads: CSARDRLAGFNEQFF.

CDR3 amino acids: CASSLDGTSTDTQYF. V usage is TRBV5-1 and J usage is TRBJ2-3; TCRdb selects TRBD1, and the lack of DNA leaves this call unchecked. The V gene's germline CDR1 is SGHRS and CDR2 YFSETQ. The CDR3 extends over 15 amino acids.

CDR3 region: CASSPKVREAGNTIYF. V gene TRBV4-3 combines with J gene TRBJ1-3. Germline CDR1 and CDR2: LGHNA and YSLEER. The CDR3 length is 16 residues.

The CDR3 loop reads CASSEGHFYEQYF. The J gene is TRBJ2-7, the V gene TRBV6-1. The germline V gene encodes CDR1 MNHNS and CDR2 SASEGT. The CDR3 is 13 amino acids.

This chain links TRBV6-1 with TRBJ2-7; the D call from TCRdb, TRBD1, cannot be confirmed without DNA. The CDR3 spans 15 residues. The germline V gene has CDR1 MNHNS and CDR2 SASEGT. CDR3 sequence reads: CASSITGTPSYEQYF.

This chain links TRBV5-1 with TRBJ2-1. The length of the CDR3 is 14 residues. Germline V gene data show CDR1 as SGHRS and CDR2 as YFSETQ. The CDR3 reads CASSQREVYNEQFF.

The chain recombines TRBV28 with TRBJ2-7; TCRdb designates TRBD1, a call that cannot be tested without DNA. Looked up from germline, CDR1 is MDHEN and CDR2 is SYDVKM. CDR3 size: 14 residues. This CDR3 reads CASGGRGATYEQYF.

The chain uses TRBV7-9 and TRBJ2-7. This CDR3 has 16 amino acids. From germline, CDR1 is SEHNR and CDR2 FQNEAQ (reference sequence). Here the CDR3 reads CASSVDQSVTFYEQYF.

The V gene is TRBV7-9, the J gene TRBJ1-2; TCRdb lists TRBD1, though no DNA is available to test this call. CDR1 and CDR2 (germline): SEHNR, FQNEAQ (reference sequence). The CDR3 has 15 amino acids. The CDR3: CASSSTGTGGYGYTF.

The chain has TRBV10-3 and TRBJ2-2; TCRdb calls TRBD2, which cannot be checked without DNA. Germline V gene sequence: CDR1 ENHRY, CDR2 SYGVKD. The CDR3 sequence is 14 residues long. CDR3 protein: CAIFGGSMTGELFF.

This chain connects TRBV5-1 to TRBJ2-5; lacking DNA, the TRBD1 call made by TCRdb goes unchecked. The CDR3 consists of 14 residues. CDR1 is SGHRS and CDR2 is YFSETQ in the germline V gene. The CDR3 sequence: CASSSSGPRETQYF.

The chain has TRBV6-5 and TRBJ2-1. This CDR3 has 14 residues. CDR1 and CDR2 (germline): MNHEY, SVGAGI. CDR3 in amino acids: CASSYSMGYNEQFF.

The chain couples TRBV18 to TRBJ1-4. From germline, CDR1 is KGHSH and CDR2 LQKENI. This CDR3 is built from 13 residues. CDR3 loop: CASSPTSNEKLFF.

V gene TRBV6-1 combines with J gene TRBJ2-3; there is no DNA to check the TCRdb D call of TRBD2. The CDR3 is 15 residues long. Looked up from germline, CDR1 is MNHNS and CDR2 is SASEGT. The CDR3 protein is CASRLAGGITDTQYF.

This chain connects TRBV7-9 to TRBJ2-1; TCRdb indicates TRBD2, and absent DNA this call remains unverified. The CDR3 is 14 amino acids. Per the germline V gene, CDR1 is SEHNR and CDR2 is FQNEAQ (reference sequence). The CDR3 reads CASTPSGKDNEQFF.

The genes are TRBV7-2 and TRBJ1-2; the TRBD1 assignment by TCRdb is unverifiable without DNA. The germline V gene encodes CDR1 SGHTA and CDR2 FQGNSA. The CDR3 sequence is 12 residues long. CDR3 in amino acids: CASSATGFGYTF.

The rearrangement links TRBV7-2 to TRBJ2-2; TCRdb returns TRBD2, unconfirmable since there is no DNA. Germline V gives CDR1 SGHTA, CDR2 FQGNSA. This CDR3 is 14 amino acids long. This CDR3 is CASSSLGLAGELFF.

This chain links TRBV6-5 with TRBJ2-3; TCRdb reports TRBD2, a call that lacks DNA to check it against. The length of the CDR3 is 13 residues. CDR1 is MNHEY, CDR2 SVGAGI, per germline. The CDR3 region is CASVRGPLDTQYF.

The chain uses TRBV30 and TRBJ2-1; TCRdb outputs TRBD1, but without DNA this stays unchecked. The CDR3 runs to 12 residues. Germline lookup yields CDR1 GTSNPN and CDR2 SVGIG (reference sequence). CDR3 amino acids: CAYSTGINEQFF.

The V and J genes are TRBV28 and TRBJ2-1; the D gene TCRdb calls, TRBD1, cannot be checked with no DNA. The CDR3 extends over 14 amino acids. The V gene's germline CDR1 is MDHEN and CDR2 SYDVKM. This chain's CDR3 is CASAPEQGNSEQFF.

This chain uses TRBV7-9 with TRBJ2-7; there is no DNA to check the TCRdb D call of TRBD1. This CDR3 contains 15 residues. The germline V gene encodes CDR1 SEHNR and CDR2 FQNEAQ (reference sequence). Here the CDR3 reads CASSAAPQGSHEQYF.

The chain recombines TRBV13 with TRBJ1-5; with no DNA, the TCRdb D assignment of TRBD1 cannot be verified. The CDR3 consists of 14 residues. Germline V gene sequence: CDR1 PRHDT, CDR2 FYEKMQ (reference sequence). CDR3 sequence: CASSVGRGPQPQHF.

CDR3 in amino acids: CASSQDLRGTDTQYF. This rearrangement joins TRBV3-1 to TRBJ2-3; with no DNA, the TCRdb D assignment of TRBD1 cannot be verified. This CDR3 spans 15 amino acids. Germline V CDR1 and CDR2: LGHDT, YNNKEL (reference sequence).

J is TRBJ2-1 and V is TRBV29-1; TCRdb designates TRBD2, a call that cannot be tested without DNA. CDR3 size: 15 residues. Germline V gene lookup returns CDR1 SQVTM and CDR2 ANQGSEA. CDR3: CSVGEGLAGFNEQFF.

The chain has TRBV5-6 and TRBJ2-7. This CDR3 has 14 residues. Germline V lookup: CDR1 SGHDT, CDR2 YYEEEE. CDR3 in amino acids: CASSFIDFSYEQYF.

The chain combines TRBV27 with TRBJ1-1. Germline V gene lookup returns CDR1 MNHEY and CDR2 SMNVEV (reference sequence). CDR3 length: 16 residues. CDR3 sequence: CASSSGGDFRNTEAFF.